The 32 T cell receptor beta chains listed next were all sequenced from one sample in a study of blood T cells in healthy people across ages. The use of a sample-barcoded 5' primer and a J-beta primer mix characterized a second PCR of roughly 7 to 12 cycles. TCRdb reprocessed the 5' RACE reads via MiXCR and lists one record per CDR3 protein. The table shows under 750,000 distinct CDR3 sequences, with around 48% occurring only once. Source material: blood. All receptors derive from a man of 80 years or more in good health.

J is TRBJ2-3 and V is TRBV3-1, with unresolved D. Germline V gene sequence: CDR1 LGHDT, CDR2 YNNKEL (reference sequence). The CDR3 is 14 residues long. V lost 0 bases to trimming and J lost 5 bases, with 9 bases between them. The CDR3 DNA sequence: TGTGCCAGCAGCCAAGATTTCCCGGAAGATACGCAGTATTTT. Protein: CASSQDFPEDTQYF.

This sequence joins TRBV6-5 and TRBJ1-2; D is perhaps TRBD1 (5 bases). V lost 0 bases to trimming and J lost 7 bases, with 15 bases between them. The CDR3 consists of 15 residues. CDR1 and CDR2 (germline): MNHEY, SVGAGI. CDR3: CASSYSTGATGGYTF. CDR3 bases: TGTGCCAGCAGTTACTCCACAGGAGCCACGGGTGGCTACACCTTC.

This clonotype was counted many times. The rearrangement links TRBV6-5 to TRBJ2-7, with 7 bases identical to TRBD2. V lost 5 bases to trimming and J lost 4 bases; unmatched junction nucleotides: 5. CDR1 is MNHEY and CDR2 is SVGAGI in the germline V gene. This CDR3 is built from 13 residues. CDR3 sequence: CASSDGTTYEQYF. The DNA of the CDR3 is TGTGCCAGCAGTGACGGGACTACGTACGAGCAGTACTTC.

This clonotype was recorded many times. The chain joins TRBV6-5 to TRBJ2-7; unclear D gene. The CDR3 contains 13 residues. Germline V gene data show CDR1 as MNHEY and CDR2 as SVGAGI. Trimming stripped 5 bases from V and 2 bases from J, with 10 bases between. The CDR3 DNA sequence: TGTGCCAGCAGTCACCAACAACCCTACGAGCAGTACTTC. Protein: CASSHQQPYEQYF.

This clonotype has more than one count but fewer than ten. A single base separates this from a much larger clone, so it may be a read error. This chain uses TRBV6-5 with TRBJ2-5, with D possibly TRBD2 on 8 matching bases. Germline lookup yields CDR1 MNHEY and CDR2 SVGAGI. CDR3 length equals 18 residues. The germline V and J ends were trimmed by 0 bases and 11 bases, with 28 bases remaining between them. DNA of the CDR3: TGTGCCAGCAGTTACTCGAATCGCGCGGGGGGAGGGGGCAATGAGCAGTACTTC. It yields the protein CASSYSNRAGGGGNEQYF.

This clonotype was observed a few times. The chain couples TRBV2 to TRBJ2-7; 7 positions agree with TRBD1. From germline, CDR1 is SNHLY and CDR2 FYNNEI. With V trimmed by 3 bases and J by 4 bases, 6 bases remained unmatched. The CDR3 is 14 amino acids. CDR3 loop: CASSERQGSYEQYF. The CDR3 nucleotides read TGTGCCAGCAGTGAGCGACAGGGCTCGTACGAGCAGTACTTC.

Notes on this clonotype: A much bigger clone sits one base away, suggesting this may be a read error. The gene calls are TRBV7-2 and TRBJ2-3; no clear D. The germline V gene has CDR1 SGHTA and CDR2 FQGNSA. The CDR3 is 11 amino acids. Trimming removed 8 bases at V and 4 bases at J, with 7 bases between. CDR3 residues: CASGLADTQYF. Written as DNA, the CDR3 is TGTGCCAGCGGGCTCGCAGATACGCAGTATTTT.

The chain uses TRBV7-9 and TRBJ1-6; D is undetermined. In germline, CDR1 is SEHNR, CDR2 FQNEAQ (reference sequence). This CDR3 is built from 15 residues. Trimming pared 1 base from V and 10 bases from J, leaving 14 bases between. CDR3 sequence (DNA): TGTGCCAGCAGCTTAGTTGACCCTGGCGGCTCACCCCTCCACTTT. The encoded protein is CASSLVDPGGSPLHF. Supplemented by reference TRBV7-9 and TRBJ1-6, the full variable domain reads DTGVSQNPRHKITKRGQNVTFRCDPISEHNRLYWYRQTLGQGPEFLTYFQNEAQLEKSRLLSDRFSAERPKGSFSTLEIQRTEQGDSAMYLCASSLVDPGGSPLHFGNGTRLTVT.

V gene TRBV4-1 combines with J gene TRBJ1-1; 7 positions agree with TRBD1. J lost 10 bases, V lost 0 bases, and 11 bases had no gene match. The CDR3 is 15 residues long. Germline CDR1 reads MGHRA; CDR2 reads YSYEKL. The CDR3 DNA is TGCGCCAGCAGCCAAGAGCGAGGGGGCGGAGGGGTAGCTTTCTTT. Translating it yields CASSQERGGGGVAFF.

V and J are TRBV12-5 and TRBJ2-5; 8 bases line up with TRBD1. With V trimmed by 6 bases and J by 5 bases, 8 bases remained unmatched. The CDR3 has 14 residues. CDR1 and CDR2 from the germline V gene are LGHNT and FRNRAP. The CDR3 sequence: CASGLLQGAETQYF. The DNA of the CDR3 is TGTGCTAGTGGCCTCCTCCAGGGGGCTGAGACCCAGTACTTC.

In its sample, this clonotype was seen a few times. J is TRBJ2-7 and V is TRBV7-2, with 9 bases aligning to TRBD1. The junction had 8 bases not matched to a gene; V was cut back by 5 bases and J by 3 bases. Germline CDR1 and CDR2: SGHTA and FQGNSA. CDR3 length: 15 residues. The CDR3 reads CASSPGTGYHYEQYF. CDR3 sequence (DNA): TGTGCCAGCAGCCCGGGGACAGGGTACCACTACGAGCAGTACTTC.

In its sample, this clonotype was seen once. The chain couples TRBV6-1 to TRBJ1-1, with TRBD1 matching over 7 bases. The CDR3 runs 14 residues. Germline lookup yields CDR1 MNHNS and CDR2 SASEGT. Trimming at V came to 7 bases and at J to 6 bases, leaving 11 bases not matched to a gene. The CDR3 DNA reads TGTGCCAGCAAGCTGGAGGGGGCGGTGGCTGAAGCTTTCTTT. Translated: CASKLEGAVAEAFF.

This clonotype was detected many times. J is TRBJ1-1 and V is TRBV6-5; the D gene is possibly TRBD1 (5 bases). V gave up 0 bases and J gave up 3 bases, with 11 bases separating them. Germline CDR1 reads MNHEY; CDR2 reads SVGAGI. CDR3 length: 15 residues. The DNA for the CDR3 is TGTGCCAGCAGTTACTCGAGAGGGGCCGACACTGAAGCTTTCTTT. It encodes CASSYSRGADTEAFF.

This chain uses TRBV29-1 with TRBJ2-1; the match to TRBD1 covers 10 bases. This CDR3 is built from 12 residues. Germline CDR1 and CDR2: SQVTM and ANQGSEA. Germline trimming cut 4 bases from V and 9 bases from J; bases unmatched to any gene: 3. DNA for the CDR3: TGCAGCGTTGGGGGACAGGGGACTGAGCAGTTCTTC. Its protein product is CSVGGQGTEQFF.

This rearrangement joins TRBV6-1 to TRBJ2-1; 10 bases fit TRBD2. The CDR3 contains 15 residues. Looked up from germline, CDR1 is MNHNS and CDR2 is SASEGT. V trimming: 5 bases; J trimming: 9 bases; junction bases outside the gene matches: 10. The CDR3 sequence: CASSPLAGELAEQFF. In DNA form, the CDR3 reads TGTGCCAGCAGTCCCCTAGCGGGAGAATTGGCTGAGCAGTTCTTC.

This chain links TRBV6-2 or TRBV6-3 with TRBJ2-1, with D possibly matching TRBD2 (6 bases). The CDR3 runs 12 residues. Germline CDR1 MNHEY, CDR2 SVGEGT. The V and J ends lost 6 bases and 8 bases respectively, with 11 bases between them. The CDR3 protein is CASRILAHEQFF. CDR3 coding DNA: TGTGCCAGCAGGATTCTAGCGCATGAGCAGTTCTTC.

This chain uses TRBV4-2 with TRBJ1-2, with 7 bases identical to TRBD1. There are 16 residues in the CDR3. Germline loops: CDR1 LGHNA, CDR2 YNFKEQ. V was clipped by 4 bases and J by 4 bases; unmatched bases: 12. The CDR3 loop is CASSPRQGQGVYGYTF. The CDR3 DNA is TGTGCCAGCAGCCCCCGACAGGGACAAGGGGTCTATGGCTACACCTTC.

In its sample, this clonotype was seen a few times. This chain uses TRBV10-3 with TRBJ1-2, with TRBD1 as a possible D gene (5 bases). This CDR3 contains 17 residues. Per germline, CDR1 ENHRY and CDR2 SYGVKD. V lost 1 base and J lost 3, with 18 bases in between. Written as DNA, the CDR3 is TGTGCCATCAGTGAGTACCGGGCCGTCAGGGCCGACTATGGCTACACCTTC. It is translated as CAISEYRAVRADYGYTF.

This clonotype was detected only once. This sequence joins TRBV10-3 and TRBJ2-5; weak D call: TRBD2 (6 bases). Germline V gene sequence: CDR1 ENHRY, CDR2 SYGVKD. Trimming stripped 4 bases from V and 3 bases from J, with 12 bases between. The CDR3 contains 14 residues. The CDR3 here is CAISVEGREETQYF. CDR3 DNA: TGTGCCATCAGTGTGGAGGGGCGAGAAGAGACCCAGTACTTC.

This chain links TRBV20-1 with TRBJ1-2; D unclear. Trimming removed 2 bases at V and 7 bases at J, with 20 bases between. The germline V gene has CDR1 DFQATT and CDR2 SNEGSKA (reference sequence). CDR3 length equals 15 residues. The CDR3 nucleotides are TGCAGTGCTAGAAAAACAAGCGAGCCCAGCTGTGGCTACACCTTC. It codes for CSARKTSEPSCGYTF.

The genes are TRBV7-3 and TRBJ2-1; D gene unclear. From germline, CDR1 is SGHTA and CDR2 FQGTGA. The CDR3 covers 13 residues. The germline V and J ends were trimmed by 2 bases and 6 bases, with 8 bases remaining between them. The CDR3 nucleotides are TGTGCCAGCAGCTTATGGGCTAGCAATGAGCAGTTCTTC. Translated, it gives CASSLWASNEQFF.

With respect to this clonotype: Relative to the germline gene, one junction end is altered; a read error may explain this. The chain recombines TRBV4-2 with TRBJ2-3, with D tentatively TRBD1 (5 bases). Germline assignment: CDR1 LGHNA and CDR2 YNFKEQ. CDR3 size: 16 residues. This chain's CDR3 is CTSSQDLGRVTDTQYF. In DNA form, the CDR3 reads TGTACCAGCAGCCAAGATCTGGGCAGGGTGACAGATACGCAGTATTTT.

There are a few counts of this clonotype. The rearrangement joins TRBV7-2 to TRBJ2-7, with TRBD2 matching 7 bases. V lost 5 bases, J lost 0 bases, and 10 bases stayed unmatched. In germline, CDR1 is SGHTA, CDR2 FQGNSA. The CDR3 spans 16 residues. The CDR3 protein is CASSQSGTTNSYEQYF. CDR3 nucleotide sequence: TGTGCCAGCAGCCAATCCGGGACTACCAACTCCTACGAGCAGTACTTC.

Here the CDR3 DNA reads TGCGCCAGCAGCCCGGCGCCCACAGATACGCAGTATTTT. Its translation is CASSPAPTDTQYF. The V gene is TRBV4-1, the J gene TRBJ2-3; D remains unclear. This CDR3 has 13 amino acids. Germline V lookup: CDR1 MGHRA, CDR2 YSYEKL. V gave up 4 bases and J gave up 2 bases, with 7 bases separating them.

The chain uses TRBV7-6 and TRBJ2-3; TRBD2 agrees at 10 bases. Germline V gives CDR1 SGHVS, CDR2 FNYEAQ. This CDR3 spans 18 amino acids. V lost 1 base, J lost 4 bases, and 11 bases stayed unmatched. CDR3 loop: CASSLVIWASGGSDTQYF. Here the CDR3 DNA reads TGTGCCAGCAGCTTAGTGATTTGGGCTAGCGGGGGCTCAGATACGCAGTATTTT.

This clonotype came up a few times. The V call is TRBV11-2, the J call TRBJ2-5; the D is unclear. The J call could be wrong; TRBJ2-7 is a better fit for the DNA end. The CDR3 extends over 15 amino acids. The V gene's germline CDR1 is SGHAT and CDR2 FQNNGV. The CDR3: CASSVNYAPENEQYF. The CDR3 nucleotides are TGTGCCAGCAGCGTAAATTATGCGCCGGAAAACGAGCAGTACTTC.

Concerning this clonotype itself: A much larger clone differs from this one at a single base, so this may be a read error. The chain couples TRBV20-1 to TRBJ2-3; 9 bases line up with TRBD2. This CDR3 has 14 amino acids. The V gene's germline CDR1 is DFQATT and CDR2 SNEGSKA (reference sequence). CDR3 sequence reads: CSARAGTSPDMQYF. The CDR3 DNA follows: TGCAGTGCTAGAGCAGGGACTAGCCCAGATATGCAGTATTTT.

V is TRBV7-9 and J is TRBJ2-1; D is perhaps TRBD1 (5 bases). Judging by the DNA end, TRBJ2-7 fits better; the J call may be wrong. The length of the CDR3 is 16 residues. Germline V gene data show CDR1 as SEHNR and CDR2 as FQNEAQ (reference sequence). CDR3 DNA sequence: TGTGCCAGCAGCTTAGTTCTCAGGGTTCTGAACAATGAGCAGTACTTC. Its protein product is CASSLVLRVLNNEQYF.

The chain links TRBV28 to TRBJ2-5, with TRBD2 matching 9 bases. CDR3 length: 15 amino acids. Unmatched junction bases numbered 8, after V lost 5 bases and J lost 4 bases. Germline values: CDR1 MDHEN, CDR2 SYDVKM. CDR3 DNA sequence: TGTGCCAGCAGTCCCCGGCTAGCGGGAACAGAGACCCAGTACTTC. This codes for CASSPRLAGTETQYF.

There are many counts of this clonotype. The CDR3 is CASSSGQGILETQYF. DNA for the CDR3: TGTGCCAGCAGTTCGGGACAGGGGATATTGGAGACCCAGTACTTC. The J gene is TRBJ2-5, the V gene TRBV6-6, with 10 bases matching TRBD1. The CDR3 contains 15 residues. Germline CDR1 and CDR2: MNHNY and SVGAGI (reference sequence). V lost 4 bases, J lost 5 bases, and 7 bases stayed unmatched.

The chain joins TRBV20-1 to TRBJ2-3; 8 bases are a match to TRBD2. Germline V gene lookup returns CDR1 DFQATT and CDR2 SNEGSKA (reference sequence). Trimming at V came to 4 bases and at J to 3 bases, leaving 6 bases not matched to a gene. CDR3 length equals 14 residues. The CDR3 DNA follows: TGCAGTGCTAATGGGCGGGGGGTTACAGATACGCAGTATTTT. Translating it yields CSANGRGVTDTQYF.

The table lists this clonotype with a few counts. The J gene is TRBJ2-1, the V gene TRBV20-1; TRBD2 matches at 8 bases. There are 14 residues in the CDR3. CDR1 and CDR2 from the germline V gene are DFQATT and SNEGSKA (reference sequence). Losses at the gene ends were 3 bases for V and 8 bases for J; bases not matched to a gene: 9. CDR3 coding DNA: TGCAGTGCTAGTGGACTAGCCCTCGCCGATGAGCAGTTCTTC. Its translation is CSASGLALADEQFF.